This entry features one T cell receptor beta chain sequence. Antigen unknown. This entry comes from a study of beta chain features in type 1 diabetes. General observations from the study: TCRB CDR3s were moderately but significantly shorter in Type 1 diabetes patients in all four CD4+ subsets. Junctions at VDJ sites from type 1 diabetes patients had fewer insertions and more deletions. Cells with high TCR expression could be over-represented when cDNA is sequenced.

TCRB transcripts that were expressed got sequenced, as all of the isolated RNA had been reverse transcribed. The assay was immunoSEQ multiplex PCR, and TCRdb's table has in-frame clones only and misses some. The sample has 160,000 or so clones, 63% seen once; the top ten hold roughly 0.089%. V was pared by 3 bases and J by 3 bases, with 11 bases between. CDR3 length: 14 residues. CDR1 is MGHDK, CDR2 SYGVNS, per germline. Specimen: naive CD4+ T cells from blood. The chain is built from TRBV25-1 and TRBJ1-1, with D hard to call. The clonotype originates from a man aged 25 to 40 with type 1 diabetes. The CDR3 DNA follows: TGTGCCAGCAGTGATCCCACCCAGTACACTGAAGCTTTCTTT. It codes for CASSDPTQYTEAFF.